Following are 7 T cell receptor beta chains from one sample sequenced in a study of tumor-infiltrating lymphocytes in primary liver carcinoma. The authors made TCR beta cDNA from roughly 480 ng total RNA with a constant-region primer. Libraries of TCR beta came from three nested multiplex PCR rounds with slightly modified ARM-PCR. TRBV1-TRBV30 forward primers and a C-beta reverse primer were used in the first two PCR rounds, which each ran for 10 cycles. Using its own MiXCR run on the multiplex PCR reads, TCRdb lists one record per CDR3 protein. This repertoire shows some 100,000 distinct CDR3 sequences, about 67% found once; its top ten account for more than 10%. RNA and DNA were co-extracted from roughly 20-30 mg of unsorted bulk tissue. Sequenced material: liver tumor tissue from sampling region 2. Subset here: tumor region T2, inferior pole. The origin of the receptors is a woman aged 60 to 75 with primary liver carcinoma and hepatitis B virus infection.

With respect to this clonotype: A read error is likely, as this CDR3 ends without the conserved phenylalanine or tryptophan. The chain recombines TRBV5-6 with TRBJ2-3; D remains ambiguous. Trimming removed 4 bases at V and 5 bases at J, with 11 bases between. This CDR3 contains 13 residues. Looked up from germline, CDR1 is SGHDT and CDR2 is YYEEEE. CDR3 amino acids: CASSIGRRDTQYP. The CDR3 DNA reads TGTGCCAGCAGCATAGGACGGCGAGATACGCAGTATCCT.

A note on this clonotype: Since a much larger clone is just one base distant, this may be a read error. The chain is built from TRBV7-9 and TRBJ1-1; the D gene is possibly TRBD1 (5 bases). This CDR3 has 14 residues. V lost 4 bases and J lost 7, with 16 bases in between. Germline V gene lookup returns CDR1 SEHNR and CDR2 FQNEAQ (reference sequence). CDR3 DNA sequence: TGTGCCAGCAGCTCCACAAGGGGCGAGGGTGAAGCTTTCTTT. Its translation is CASSSTRGEGEAFF.

As to this clonotype: One end of the junction fails to match germline, which may point to a read error. This sequence joins TRBV6-5 and TRBJ1-2; the D is unclear. The length of the CDR3 is 13 residues. Germline CDR1 MNHEY, CDR2 SVGAGI. This chain's CDR3 is CTSSYSSGYGYTF. In DNA form, the CDR3 reads TGTACCAGCAGTTACTCGAGCGGATATGGCTATACCTTC.

This clonotype was counted many times. This chain links TRBV5-4 with TRBJ1-5; TRBD1 is a possible D gene (5 bases). The CDR3 is made up of 13 amino acids. V was pared by 4 bases and J by 7 bases, with 12 bases between. CDR1 is SGHNT and CDR2 is YYREEE in the germline V gene (reference sequence). CDR3 in DNA: TGTGCCAGCAGCCTGGGGGGGTCGCAGCCCCAGCATTTT. Residues: CASSLGGSQPQHF.

There are a few counts of this clonotype. The CDR3 DNA follows: TGTGCCAGCAGTCCTCCGCCGTGGAGTTCCAGGGACGAGCAGTACTTC. It yields the protein CASSPPPWSSRDEQYF. The rearrangement joins TRBV28 to TRBJ2-7; D perhaps matches TRBD1 (5 bases). Between the trimmed V and J ends, which lost 5 bases and 5 bases, there was a span of 22 bases. In germline, CDR1 is MDHEN, CDR2 SYDVKM. The CDR3 covers 16 residues.

This clonotype was seen ten or more times. The chain joins TRBV7-9 to TRBJ2-2; 9 positions match TRBD2. Trimming took 5 bases from V and 1 from J; bases not matched to a gene: 5. Germline CDR1 SEHNR, CDR2 FQNEAQ (reference sequence). The CDR3 contains 16 residues. The CDR3 DNA follows: TGTGCCAGCAGCCGTAGCGGGAGAGGGAACACCGGGGAGCTGTTTTTT. Protein: CASSRSGRGNTGELFF. The entire variable domain, with the rest obtained from reference TRBV7-9 and TRBJ2-2, is as follows: DTGVSQNPRHKITKRGQNVTFRCDPISEHNRLYWYRQTLGQGPEFLTYFQNEAQLEKSRLLSDRFSAERPKGSFSTLEIQRTEQGDSAMYLCASSRSGRGNTGELFFGEGSRLTVL.

The J gene is TRBJ2-1, the V gene TRBV6-1, with 8 bases lining up with TRBD1. Germline V CDR1 and CDR2: MNHNS, SASEGT. The length of the CDR3 is 13 residues. Germline trimming cut 9 bases from V and 7 bases from J; bases unmatched to any gene: 8. CDR3 in amino acids: CARETGERNEQFF. The DNA of the CDR3 is TGTGCCAGGGAGACAGGGGAGAGGAATGAGCAGTTCTTC.